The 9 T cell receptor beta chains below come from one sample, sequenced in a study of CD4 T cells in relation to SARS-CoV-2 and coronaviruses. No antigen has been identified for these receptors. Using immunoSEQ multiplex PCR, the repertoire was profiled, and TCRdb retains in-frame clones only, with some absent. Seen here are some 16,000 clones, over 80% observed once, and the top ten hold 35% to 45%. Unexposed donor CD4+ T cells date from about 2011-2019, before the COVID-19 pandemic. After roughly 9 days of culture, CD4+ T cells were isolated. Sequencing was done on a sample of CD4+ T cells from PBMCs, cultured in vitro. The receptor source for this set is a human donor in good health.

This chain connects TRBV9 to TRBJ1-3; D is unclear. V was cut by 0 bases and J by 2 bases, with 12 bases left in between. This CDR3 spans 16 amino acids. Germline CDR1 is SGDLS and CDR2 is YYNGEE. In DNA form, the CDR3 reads TGTGCCAGCAGCGTAGATGGCAGGATAACTGGAAACACCATATATTTT. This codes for CASSVDGRITGNTIYF.

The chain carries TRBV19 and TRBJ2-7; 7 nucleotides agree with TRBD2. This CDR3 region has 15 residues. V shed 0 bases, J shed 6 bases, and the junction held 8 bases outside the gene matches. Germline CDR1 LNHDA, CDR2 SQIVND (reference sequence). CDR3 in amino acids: CASSIDGGSLVEQYF. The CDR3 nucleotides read TGTGCCAGTAGTATAGACGGCGGGAGCCTTGTCGAGCAGTACTTC.

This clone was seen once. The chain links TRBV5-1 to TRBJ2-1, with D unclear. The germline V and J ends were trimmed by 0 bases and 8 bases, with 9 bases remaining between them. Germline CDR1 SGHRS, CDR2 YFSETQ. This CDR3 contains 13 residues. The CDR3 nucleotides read TGCGCCAGCAGCTTGGCAGATTTCGATGAGCAGTTCTTC. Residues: CASSLADFDEQFF.

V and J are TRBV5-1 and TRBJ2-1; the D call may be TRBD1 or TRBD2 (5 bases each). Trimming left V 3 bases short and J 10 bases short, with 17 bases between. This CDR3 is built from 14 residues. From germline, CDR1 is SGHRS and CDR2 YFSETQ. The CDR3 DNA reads TGCGCCAGCAGCTCACCCTTGAGGGGTATGGAGCAGTTCTTC. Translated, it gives CASSSPLRGMEQFF.

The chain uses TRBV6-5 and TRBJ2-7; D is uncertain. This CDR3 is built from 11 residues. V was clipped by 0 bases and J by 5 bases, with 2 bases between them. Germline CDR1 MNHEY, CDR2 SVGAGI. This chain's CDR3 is CASSYSNEQYF. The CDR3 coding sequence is TGTGCCAGCAGTTACTCGAACGAGCAGTACTTC.

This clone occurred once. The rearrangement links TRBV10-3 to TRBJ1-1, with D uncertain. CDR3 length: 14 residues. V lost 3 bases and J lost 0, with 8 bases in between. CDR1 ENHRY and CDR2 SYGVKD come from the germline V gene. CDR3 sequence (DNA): TGTGCCATCAGTGATCAGACGTTGAACACTGAAGCTTTCTTT. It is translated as CAISDQTLNTEAFF.

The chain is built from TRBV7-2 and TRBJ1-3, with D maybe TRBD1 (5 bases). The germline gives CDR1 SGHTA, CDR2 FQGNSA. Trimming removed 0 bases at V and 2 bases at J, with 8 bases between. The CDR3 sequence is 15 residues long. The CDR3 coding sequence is TGTGCCAGCAGCTTAGCCTTGGGGCCTGGAAACACCATATATTTT. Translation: CASSLALGPGNTIYF.

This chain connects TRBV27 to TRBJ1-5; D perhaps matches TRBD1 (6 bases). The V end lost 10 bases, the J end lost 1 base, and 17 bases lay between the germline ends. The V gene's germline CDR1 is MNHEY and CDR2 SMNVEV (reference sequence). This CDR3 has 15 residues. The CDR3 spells CATSWDIRSNQPQHF. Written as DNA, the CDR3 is TGTGCCACCTCCTGGGACATAAGAAGCAATCAGCCCCAGCATTTT.

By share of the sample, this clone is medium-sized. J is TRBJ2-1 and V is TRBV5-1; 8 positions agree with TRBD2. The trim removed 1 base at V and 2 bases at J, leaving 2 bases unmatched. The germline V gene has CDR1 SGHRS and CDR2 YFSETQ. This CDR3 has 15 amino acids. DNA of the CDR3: TGCGCCAGCAGCTTGACTAGCGGAACCTACAATGAGCAGTTCTTC. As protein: CASSLTSGTYNEQFF.